These 32 T cell receptor beta chains were all obtained from the same sample, sequenced in a study of blood T cell repertoires in COVID-19. Using immunoSEQ multiplex PCR, the repertoire was profiled, and TCRdb retains in-frame clones only, with some absent. In the table there are about 390,000 clones, about 86% of which are singletons. The material sequenced was PBMCs or T cells enriched from blood (not recorded which). The receptors here all came from a woman aged 45-65 years who had recovered from COVID-19.

CDR3 coding DNA: TGTGCCAGCAGCCCCCTAGCGAGTGGCTACACCTTC. Protein: CASSPLASGYTF. The rearrangement uses TRBV9 and TRBJ1-2; no clear D. This CDR3 is built from 12 residues. V lost 4 bases and J 7 bases, leaving 11 bases between the germline ends. Germline V lookup: CDR1 SGDLS, CDR2 YYNGEE.

The chain links TRBV6-4 to TRBJ2-1, with TRBD2 as a possible D gene (5 bases). The CDR3 loop spans 17 amino acids. Germline CDR1 is MRHNA and CDR2 is SNTAGT. The V gene lost 10 bases and the J gene lost 2 bases, with 24 bases spanning the gap. Here the CDR3 reads CAMRRAETQKPYNEQFF. The DNA for the CDR3 is TGTGCCATGAGGCGGGCCGAAACCCAGAAACCCTACAATGAGCAGTTCTTC.

The genes are TRBV7-3 and TRBJ2-2; 13 nucleotides line up with TRBD2. The CDR3 length is 19 residues. Germline V gene sequence: CDR1 SGHTA, CDR2 FQGTGA. With V trimmed by 4 bases and J by 4 bases, 12 bases remained unmatched. CDR3 region: CASSSGSTTSGGATGELFF. In nucleotides, the CDR3 is TGTGCCAGCAGCTCCGGGAGCACTACTAGCGGGGGGGCCACCGGGGAGCTGTTTTTT.

As regards this clone: Other DNA sequences in the sample encode the same CDR3. The chain links TRBV12-3 or TRBV12-4 to TRBJ1-1, with D uncertain. The CDR3 is 13 residues long. Trimming left V 4 bases short and J 2 bases short, with 8 bases between. DNA of the CDR3: TGTGCCAGCAGTTGGACTTCCAACACTGAAGCTTTCTTT. It translates to CASSWTSNTEAFF.

The chain has TRBV6-5 and TRBJ1-2, with 12 bases fitting TRBD1. Germline V gene sequence: CDR1 MNHEY, CDR2 SVGAGI. Trimming at V came to 8 bases and at J to 2 bases, leaving 6 bases not matched to a gene. The CDR3 has 15 residues. CDR3 protein: CASVAGTGGNYGYTF. CDR3 in DNA: TGTGCCAGCGTCGCCGGGACAGGGGGCAACTATGGCTACACCTTC.

The chain recombines TRBV4-2 with TRBJ2-7; 13 bases are shared with TRBD2. Germline lookup yields CDR1 LGHNA and CDR2 YNFKEQ. With V trimmed by 4 bases and J by 7 bases, 7 bases remained unmatched. CDR3 length: 15 residues. The chain's CDR3 is CASSPLGLAGAEQYF. In DNA form, the CDR3 reads TGTGCCAGCAGCCCGTTAGGACTAGCGGGGGCGGAGCAGTACTTC.

The chain carries TRBV6-2 or TRBV6-3 and TRBJ2-2, with D tentatively TRBD2 (5 bases). This CDR3 has 13 residues. Trimming pared 4 bases from V and 13 bases from J, leaving 16 bases between. Germline CDR1 MNHEY, CDR2 SVGEGT. The CDR3 sequence is CASSSPGGGRLFF. For the CDR3, the DNA is TGTGCCAGCAGTTCACCTGGCGGAGGTCGGCTGTTTTTT.

The CDR3 DNA sequence: TGTGCCAGTAGTATCCAGGGGACGAATCCCAACTACACCTTC. This codes for CASSIQGTNPNYTF. V is TRBV19 and J is TRBJ1-2; TRBD1 might be the D (6 bases). Germline V lookup: CDR1 LNHDA, CDR2 SQIVND (reference sequence). The length of the CDR3 is 14 residues. Trimming shortened V by 3 bases and J by 10 bases, and 18 bases separated the two germline ends.

Remarks on this clone: Other DNA sequences from this sample encode an identical CDR3 as well. The V gene is TRBV27, the J gene TRBJ1-2; possibly TRBD1 for D (6 bases). Deletions cut 5 bases from V and 4 bases from J, with 8 bases between. The CDR3 loop spans 12 amino acids. Germline V gene sequence: CDR1 MNHEY, CDR2 SMNVEV (reference sequence). The CDR3 here is CASSARGYGYTF. DNA for the CDR3: TGTGCCAGCAGTGCCAGGGGCTATGGCTACACCTTC.

This clone was seen a single time. The chain couples TRBV25-1 to TRBJ2-2; 7 nucleotides line up with TRBD1. The V gene end was trimmed by 3 bases and the J gene end by 7 bases; junction bases not matched to a gene: 2. Germline values: CDR1 MGHDK, CDR2 SYGVNS. This CDR3 is 13 amino acids long. For the CDR3, the DNA is TGTGCCAGCAGTGAGACAGGGTTCGGGGAGCTGTTTTTT. It encodes CASSETGFGELFF.

The chain has TRBV3-1 (or the pseudogene TRBV3-2) and TRBJ1-1; 7 bases align to TRBD1. Germline V lookup: CDR1 LGHDT, CDR2 YNNKEL (reference sequence). This CDR3 contains 16 residues. The V gene end was trimmed by 2 bases and the J gene end by 0 bases; junction bases not matched to a gene: 6. The CDR3 bases are TGTGCCAGCAGCCAAAAAGGGGACAGTTTGAACACTGAAGCTTTCTTT. Translating gives CASSQKGDSLNTEAFF.

The V call is TRBV4-2, the J call TRBJ2-5, with no clear D. The CDR3 is 17 amino acids. Between the trimmed V and J ends, which lost 0 bases and 6 bases, there was a span of 20 bases. Per the germline V gene, CDR1 is LGHNA and CDR2 is YNFKEQ. The CDR3 DNA sequence: TGTGCCAGCAGCCAAGACCCCGAGTCCGCTAGTCTGAAGACCCAGTACTTC. This translates into CASSQDPESASLKTQYF.

The chain has TRBV19 and TRBJ2-1; 9 bases are shared with TRBD1. Germline V gene data show CDR1 as LNHDA and CDR2 as SQIVND (reference sequence). The CDR3 has 16 residues. After removal of 1 base from V and 4 bases from J, the junction contained 5 bases not matched to a gene. CDR3 protein: CASSIGWGQGYNEQFF. Written as DNA, the CDR3 is TGTGCCAGTAGTATAGGCTGGGGACAGGGTTACAATGAGCAGTTCTTC.

CDR3 sequence (DNA): TGTGCCAGCAGCGCCGAGCGGGGGGGCGGGGAGACCCAGTACTTC. Residues: CASSAERGGGETQYF. This chain uses TRBV2 with TRBJ2-5; 10 nucleotides match TRBD2. Germline V gives CDR1 SNHLY, CDR2 FYNNEI. The CDR3 consists of 15 residues. Trimming at V came to 6 bases and at J to 5 bases, leaving 9 bases not matched to a gene.

The rearrangement uses TRBV7-9 and TRBJ1-5; D unresolved. This CDR3 comprises 15 residues. Per the germline V gene, CDR1 is SEHNR and CDR2 is FQNEAQ (reference sequence). V was clipped by 5 bases and J by 4 bases, with 15 bases between them. CDR3 sequence: CASSLDAGLNQPQHF. The CDR3 region has the DNA TGTGCCAGCAGCCTTGACGCGGGTTTAAATCAGCCCCAGCATTTT.

The sample holds one count of this clone. V is TRBV19 and J is TRBJ1-2; 7 nucleotides align to TRBD1. The germline gives CDR1 LNHDA, CDR2 SQIVND (reference sequence). Unmatched junction bases numbered 4, after V lost 6 bases and J lost 3 bases. This CDR3 is 13 amino acids long. CDR3 in DNA: TGTGCCAGTAGAAGACAGGGTTACTATGGCTACACCTTC. This gives the protein CASRRQGYYGYTF.

The V and J genes are TRBV7-9 and TRBJ1-3; D is ambiguous. This CDR3 comprises 14 residues. The V and J ends lost 5 bases and 6 bases respectively, with 14 bases between them. CDR1 is SEHNR, CDR2 FQNEAQ, per germline (reference sequence). The CDR3 sequence is CASSPPPAINTIYF. The CDR3 DNA sequence: TGTGCCAGCAGCCCGCCCCCAGCGATAAACACCATATATTTT.

This clone occurred once. The chain couples TRBV7-2 to TRBJ1-6; D remains ambiguous. This CDR3 has 17 residues. V was shortened by 5 bases and J by 6 bases, with 20 bases between the two germline ends. CDR1 SGHTA and CDR2 FQGNSA come from the germline V gene. The CDR3 reads CASSISSVEVGNSPLHF. DNA for the CDR3: TGTGCCAGCAGCATTAGCTCGGTCGAGGTTGGTAATTCACCCCTCCACTTT.

The CDR3 nucleotides are TGTGCCAGCAGTCTCGGACAGCGCACTGAAGCTTTCTTT. It specifies CASSLGQRTEAFF. This sequence joins TRBV27 and TRBJ1-1; a weak D match, TRBD1 (6 bases). CDR1 is MNHEY, CDR2 SMNVEV, per germline (reference sequence). CDR3 length: 13 amino acids. Trimming shortened V by 5 bases and J by 4 bases, and 11 bases separated the two germline ends.

This rearrangement joins TRBV2 to TRBJ2-2; D may be TRBD1 (6 bases). Germline V gives CDR1 SNHLY, CDR2 FYNNEI. V dropped 6 bases and J dropped 0 bases, with 14 bases sitting between them. The CDR3 runs 16 residues. CDR3 nucleotide sequence: TGTGCCAGCAGGGTGGGACAAATCGCGAACACCGGGGAGCTGTTTTTT. Translation: CASRVGQIANTGELFF. Full variable domain (missing parts from reference TRBV2 and TRBJ2-2): EPEVTQTPSHQVTQMGQEVILRCVPISNHLYFYWYRQILGQKVEFLVSFYNNEISEKSEIFDDQFSVERPDGSNFTLKIRSTKLEDSAMYFCASRVGQIANTGELFFGEGSRLTVL.

This rearrangement joins TRBV13 to TRBJ1-2, with D perhaps TRBD1 (5 bases). CDR1 and CDR2 (germline): PRHDT, FYEKMQ (reference sequence). V shed 5 bases and J shed 6 bases, with 22 bases lying between them. CDR3 size: 16 residues. The CDR3 DNA sequence: TGTGCCAGCAGCATCGCAGCGGGACCCCCTCTAGATGGCTACACCTTC. Residues: CASSIAAGPPLDGYTF.

The J gene is TRBJ2-7, the V gene TRBV27; 7 bases match TRBD2. This CDR3 is built from 18 residues. Looked up from germline, CDR1 is MNHEY and CDR2 is SMNVEV (reference sequence). With 0 bases clipped from V and 3 bases from J, the junction kept 14 bases outside the gene matches. CDR3 sequence: CASSLSEKGRGASYEQYF. CDR3 bases: TGTGCCAGCAGTTTATCGGAAAAGGGGAGGGGCGCTAGCTACGAGCAGTACTTC.

The J gene is TRBJ1-1, the V gene TRBV20-1, with D tentatively TRBD1 (6 bases). CDR1 is DFQATT and CDR2 is SNEGSKA in the germline V gene (reference sequence). The CDR3 is made up of 11 amino acids. Trimming removed 1 base at V and 10 bases at J, with 10 bases between. CDR3: CSARGQGRAFF. The CDR3 DNA follows: TGCAGTGCTAGAGGCCAGGGGAGAGCTTTCTTT.

Points on this clone: Mismatch with germline at one junction end may stem from a read error. The gene calls are TRBV30 and TRBJ1-2, with TRBD1 matching 9 bases. The CDR3 totals 13 residues. Germline CDR1 and CDR2: GTSNPN and SVGIG (reference sequence). CDR3: CAWSAPLRDRVGF. The CDR3 region has the DNA TGTGCCTGGAGTGCCCCATTAAGGGACAGGGTTGGCTTC.

This rearrangement joins TRBV2 to TRBJ1-4; the D gene is possibly TRBD1 (6 bases). V lost 7 bases to trimming and J lost 5 bases, with 11 bases between them. There are 13 residues in the CDR3. Germline lookup yields CDR1 SNHLY and CDR2 FYNNEI. The CDR3 protein is CASKLQGNEKLFF. In DNA form, the CDR3 reads TGTGCCAGCAAACTACAGGGAAATGAAAAACTGTTTTTT.

V usage is TRBV7-8 and J usage is TRBJ1-5; 9 bases match TRBD1. The germline V gene has CDR1 SGHVS and CDR2 FQNEAQ. V lost 5 bases and J lost 5; bases outside the gene matches: 10. The CDR3 spans 16 residues. CDR3 amino acids: CASSAIGQGYHQPQHF. The CDR3, as DNA: TGTGCCAGCAGCGCAATTGGACAGGGGTATCATCAGCCCCAGCATTTT.

The chain carries TRBV30 and TRBJ1-1; D ambiguous. The germline V and J ends were trimmed by 2 bases and 7 bases, with 20 bases remaining between them. Germline CDR1 reads GTSNPN; CDR2 reads SVGIG (reference sequence). This CDR3 spans 15 amino acids. CDR3 DNA sequence: TGTGCCTGGAGTCCATCACGGAGGGATTATGATGAAGCTTTCTTT. It codes for CAWSPSRRDYDEAFF.

The genes are TRBV4-2 and TRBJ2-2, with 7 bases matching TRBD1. Trimming took 4 bases from V and 5 from J; bases not matched to a gene: 25. The CDR3 extends over 21 amino acids. Germline V lookup: CDR1 LGHNA, CDR2 YNFKEQ. For the CDR3, the DNA is TGTGCCAGCAGCCCCCATCCCCGGCGAGGACAGGTCGGACAAAGTACCGGGGAGCTGTTTTTT. Translating it yields CASSPHPRRGQVGQSTGELFF.

The chain joins TRBV2 to TRBJ2-1; TRBD1 might be the D (5 bases). CDR1 SNHLY and CDR2 FYNNEI come from the germline V gene. V gave up 7 bases and J gave up 12 bases, with 25 bases separating them. The CDR3 runs 15 residues. The CDR3 bases are TGTGCCAGCACCCATCCTAACAGGCGTGGGGTTGGGCAGTTCTTC. Protein: CASTHPNRRGVGQFF.

The genes are TRBV19 and TRBJ1-2; the match to TRBD1 covers 10 bases. The CDR3 extends over 15 amino acids. Germline assignment: CDR1 LNHDA and CDR2 SQIVND (reference sequence). V lost 5 bases, J lost 3 bases, and 6 bases stayed unmatched. The CDR3 DNA follows: TGTGCCAGTAGTGACGGACAGGGGGGCTACTATGGCTACACCTTC. Its translation is CASSDGQGGYYGYTF.

V is TRBV6-1 and J is TRBJ2-7; D gene ambiguous. V was trimmed by 2 bases and J by 6 bases, leaving 11 bases between them. This CDR3 spans 13 amino acids. From germline, CDR1 is MNHNS and CDR2 SASEGT. The CDR3 DNA sequence: TGTGCCAGCAGTGAATTAGTTATCGGCGAGCAGTACTTC. Encoded protein: CASSELVIGEQYF.

The chain couples TRBV19 to TRBJ2-2; D remains unclear. Looked up from germline, CDR1 is LNHDA and CDR2 is SQIVND (reference sequence). There are 18 residues in the CDR3. Deletions cut 6 bases from V and 6 bases from J, with 26 bases between. The CDR3 bases are TGTGCCAGTAGCCCCGCCTTCGCGAACGGCAAACGGGCCGGGGAGCTGTTTTTT. Translating it yields CASSPAFANGKRAGELFF.